This TCR beta chain was documented in a study of T cell repertoires in cytomegalovirus infection. This clonotype has a count of ten or more. TCRdb passed the reads through MiXCR, listing each CDR3 protein once. The data hold almost 300,000 distinct CDR3 sequences, with about 9.2% observed a single time. Trimming stripped 3 bases from V and 0 bases from J, with 15 bases between. Germline CDR1 and CDR2: MDHEN and SYDVKM. The CDR3 has 17 residues. The sequence derives from a human donor in good health (CMV status not recorded). Some clones in this sample may be carry-over from other donors' samples. The chain joins TRBV28 to TRBJ2-1, with D possibly being TRBD1 (6 bases). Sequenced sample: PBMCs. CDR3 sequence (DNA): TGTGCCAGCAGTTTGAAGGACAGCCCGGTCTCCTACAATGAGCAGTTCTTC. As protein: CASSLKDSPVSYNEQFF.